This TCR beta chain was identified during a study of blood T cell repertoires in COVID-19 (dated by TCRdb to 2020 to 2022). With respect to the entire study: Samples covering the acute and convalescent phases of COVID-19 were provided by collaborators in the United States, Italy and Spain. The material from the prospective study consisted of cDNA or gDNA derived from T cells, B-cell-depleted T cells, or PBMCs. Deeply sampled blood TCRbeta repertoires from subjects exposed to, actively infected with, or recovered from COVID-19 were included in the dataset. A freely available public database, intended as a resource for researchers studying the immune response to SARS-CoV-2, is where the repertoires were released. The samples were drawn from two sources: the first 160 participants of the ongoing ImmuneRACE study, and some 1,300 subjects contributed by 6 global collaborators. A de-identified subject ID, COVID-19 status, age in years and sex were almost always included in the sample metadata. Where HLA class I and class II types were available, the types were taken from metadata supplied by the sample provider, not from assay-based typing. Here is what the overall study found, with its caveats: The amount of clinical and demographic metadata varied by source and participant and was provided uncurated.

Each collaborating institution followed its own protocols to collect whole blood in K2EDTA tubes. Collaborator samples were shipped for TCRbeta analysis as frozen whole blood, isolated PBMCs, or DNA extracted from either sample type. TCRbeta CDR3 regions were amplified from genomic DNA using the immunoSEQ Assay, a bias-controlled multiplex PCR. The paper's processing steps were these. Nucleated cell counts per sample were estimated from amplification of reference gene primers within the assay. To quantify the absolute abundance of each unique TCRbeta CDR3 rearrangement, sequence reads were collapsed and filtered. For each sample, productive Simpson clonality was calculated as the square root of Simpson's diversity index over productive rearrangements. What TCRdb holds here is the immuneACCESS table cut down to in-frame rearrangements. Part of the clones is not present; checked against another copy, under half of the missing clones reflect an unresolved V gene, and the others are unexplained. The DNA gave D and trimming, while V, J and clone size come from that table. The sample table records about 98,000 clones; about 81% of these occur just once. Of the sample, around a sixth is held by the ten largest clones.

Points on this clone: Its antigen target is currently unknown. No base quality values were provided; no much bigger clone lies one nucleotide off.

CDR1 and CDR2 are read off the germline V gene (reference sequence) as LNHNV and YYDKDF. Trimming accounts for 4 bases at V and 3 bases at J, while the number of junction bases matched to no gene is 4. Including cysteine and phenylalanine, the CDR3 has 14 amino acids. Only the CDR3 portion is preserved as DNA: 42 bases, with reading frame beginning at the first base. The sample consisted of peripheral blood. The chain uses TRBV15 and TRBJ2-3; TRBD1 fits 7 bases in the junction. This TCR derives from a man older than 75 with acute or convalescent COVID-19. The CDR3 protein is CATSTRQGTDTQYF. At the DNA level, the sequence is TGTGCCACCAGCACCCGACAGGGAACAGATACGCAGTATTTT.